The 24 T cell receptor beta chains reported below all come from one sample, sequenced in a study of OX40 agonist ivuxolimab in advanced cancers. Libraries were made using the immunoSEQ multiplex PCR assay. TCRdb carries this immuneACCESS record with in-frame sequences only. Its versions omit some clonotypes, under half of them owing to an unresolved V gene in the studies checked, with the rest unexplained. The sample has some 30,000 clones on record, roughly 76% of them singletons. About 20% of the sample belongs to the ten largest clones. The source material was CD4+ or CD8+ T cells sorted from blood, sampled in a trial of the OX40 agonist ivuxolimab. The receptor set was obtained from an adult with an advanced solid tumor such as melanoma, head and neck, liver or kidney cancer.

This clone was recorded only once. The chain has TRBV28 and TRBJ2-7; TRBD1 aligns across 10 bases. Germline V gene lookup returns CDR1 MDHEN and CDR2 SYDVKM. The ends lost 7 bases at V and 5 bases at J; junction bases unmatched: 8. This CDR3 has 14 amino acids. The CDR3 DNA follows: TGTGCCAGCAACTCGGGACAGGGGTTCCACGAGCAGTACTTC. Translated, it gives CASNSGQGFHEQYF.

V and J are TRBV7-2 and TRBJ1-5; TRBD1 agrees at 10 bases. V was pared by 5 bases and J by 5 bases, with 9 bases of the junction left unmatched. This CDR3 region has 16 residues. In germline, CDR1 is SGHTA, CDR2 FQGNSA. The CDR3 loop is CASSARDRGLHQPQHF. CDR3 sequence (DNA): TGTGCCAGCAGCGCCCGGGACAGGGGATTGCATCAGCCCCAGCATTTT.

The chain combines TRBV11-2 with TRBJ2-7; no clear D gene. From germline, CDR1 is SGHAT and CDR2 FQNNGV. The length of the CDR3 is 12 residues. Trimming took off 3 bases at V and 4 bases at J, with 7 bases between the two ends. CDR3: CASSLADYEQYF. DNA for the CDR3: TGTGCCAGCAGCTTGGCAGATTACGAGCAGTACTTC. The variable domain in full, completed from reference TRBV11-2 and TRBJ2-7, reads EAGVAQSPRYKIIEKRQSVAFWCNPISGHATLYWYQQILGQGPKLLIQFQNNGVVDDSQLPKDRFSAERLKGVDSTLKIQPAKLEDSAVYLCASSLADYEQYFGPGTRLTVT.

The rearrangement joins TRBV4-3 to TRBJ2-7; weak D call: TRBD1 (6 bases). V lost 0 bases, J lost 2 bases, and 14 bases lay in between. CDR1 is LGHNA, CDR2 YSLEER, per germline. The CDR3 is 16 amino acids. The CDR3 DNA reads as TGCGCCAGCAGCCAAGATACGGGACAAGGTCCCTACGAGCAGTACTTC. Its translation is CASSQDTGQGPYEQYF.

This clone showed up just a few times. This CDR3 is CASSPPGLAGTGELFF. Here the CDR3 DNA reads TGTGCCAGCTCACCACCGGGACTAGCGGGCACCGGGGAGCTGTTTTTT. The chain joins TRBV18 to TRBJ2-2, with 12 bases aligning to TRBD2. With V trimmed by 0 bases and J by 4 bases, 0 bases remained unmatched. CDR3 size: 16 residues. Germline V gene sequence: CDR1 KGHSH, CDR2 LQKENI. The complete variable domain, with remaining parts taken from reference TRBV18 and TRBJ2-2, reads NAGVMQNPRHLVRRRGQEARLRCSPMKGHSHVYWYRQLPEEGLKFMVYLQKENIIDESGMPKERFSAEFPKEGPSILRIQQVVRGDSAAYFCASSPPGLAGTGELFFGEGSRLTVL.

V and J are TRBV28 and TRBJ1-5; D not resolved. V lost 6 bases and J 0 bases, leaving 9 bases between the germline ends. CDR3 length: 14 amino acids. Germline V gene sequence: CDR1 MDHEN, CDR2 SYDVKM. The CDR3 nucleotides read TGTGCCAGCAGCTATCAGTATAGCAATCAGCCCCAGCATTTT. The encoded protein is CASSYQYSNQPQHF. The full variable domain, rest sourced from reference TRBV28 and TRBJ1-5, is DVKVTQSSRYLVKRTGEKVFLECVQDMDHENMFWYRQDPGLGLRLIYFSYDVKMKEKGDIPEGYSVSREKKERFSLILESASTNQTSMYLCASSYQYSNQPQHFGDGTRLSIL.

J is TRBJ2-1 and V is TRBV10-1; D remains ambiguous. The CDR3 is made up of 13 amino acids. V was pared by 2 bases and J by 0 bases, with 2 bases between. The germline V gene encodes CDR1 WNHNN and CDR2 SYGVQD (reference sequence). Written as DNA, the CDR3 is TGCGCCAGCAGTGAGAGCTCCTACAATGAGCAGTTCTTC. This sequence encodes CASSESSYNEQFF.

J is TRBJ2-1 and V is TRBV30; D is perhaps TRBD1 (6 bases). Germline V gives CDR1 GTSNPN, CDR2 SVGIG (reference sequence). CDR3 size: 14 residues. The V end was cut by 0 bases, the J end by 9 bases, with 15 bases between. CDR3 region: CAWSVMGTTGEQFF. The CDR3 DNA sequence: TGTGCCTGGAGTGTAATGGGGACAACCGGTGAGCAGTTCTTC.

This clone was seen a single time. The rearrangement joins TRBV4-2 to TRBJ1-6; D may be TRBD1 (5 bases). V lost 0 bases, J lost 5 bases, and 8 bases lay in between. Per germline, CDR1 LGHNA and CDR2 YNFKEQ. The CDR3 covers 15 residues. The CDR3 reads CASSQERGNNSPLHF. CDR3 DNA: TGTGCCAGCAGCCAAGAGCGGGGGAATAATTCACCCCTCCACTTT.

This clone was seen a single time. This chain connects TRBV6-5 to TRBJ2-5, with unresolved D. The CDR3 length is 16 residues. Germline lookup yields CDR1 MNHEY and CDR2 SVGAGI. Trimming took 2 bases from V and 2 from J, leaving 15 bases between them. CDR3 in amino acids: CASSYGSGRVQETQYF. The CDR3 nucleotides are TGTGCCAGCAGTTACGGTTCCGGACGGGTACAAGAGACCCAGTACTTC.

The chain links TRBV27 to TRBJ2-7; 9 bases are a match to TRBD2. This CDR3 region has 15 residues. The germline V gene has CDR1 MNHEY and CDR2 SMNVEV (reference sequence). V shed 2 bases, J shed 0 bases, and the junction held 2 bases outside the gene matches. This CDR3 reads CASSLAGGRSYEQYF. CDR3 nucleotide sequence: TGTGCCAGCAGTTTAGCGGGAGGGCGCTCCTACGAGCAGTACTTC.

The chain uses TRBV4-1 and TRBJ2-5; D not resolved. Trimming removed 1 base at V and 5 bases at J, with 5 bases between. The CDR3 length is 12 residues. Germline CDR1 is MGHRA and CDR2 is YSYEKL. CDR3 protein: CASSQVRETQYF. CDR3 DNA: TGCGCCAGCAGCCAAGTTCGTGAGACCCAGTACTTC.

This clone came up a few times. The chain links TRBV29-1 to TRBJ1-2; D not resolved. V was cut by 7 bases and J by 8 bases, with 17 bases left in between. Germline lookup yields CDR1 SQVTM and CDR2 ANQGSEA. This CDR3 is built from 12 residues. CDR3 DNA sequence: TGCAGCGGGGCACCATCGGATGAGGGCTACACCTTC. This translates into CSGAPSDEGYTF.

V usage is TRBV7-2 and J usage is TRBJ2-1, with 9 positions matching TRBD2. This CDR3 is built from 16 residues. Trimming cost V 1 base and J 6 bases; bases outside gene matches: 7. Germline values: CDR1 SGHTA, CDR2 FQGNSA. CDR3 sequence reads: CASSLVGGRVGNEQFF. CDR3 nucleotide sequence: TGTGCCAGCAGCTTAGTAGGCGGGAGGGTGGGCAATGAGCAGTTCTTC.

This CDR3 is CASSQVTHYEQYF. The CDR3 region has the DNA TGTGCCAGCAGCCAAGTGACTCACTACGAGCAGTACTTC. The genes are TRBV14 and TRBJ2-7; D is ambiguous. Germline V lookup: CDR1 SGHDN, CDR2 FVKESK. The CDR3 has 13 residues. V was cut by 1 base and J by 3 bases, with 7 bases left in between.

This CDR3 reads CASSGLDGPIGTEAFF. The CDR3 DNA reads TGTGCCAGCAGTGGGTTGGACGGTCCCATAGGCACTGAAGCTTTCTTT. The chain is built from TRBV6-1 and TRBJ1-1; D not certain. CDR1 is MNHNS and CDR2 is SASEGT in the germline V gene. V lost 4 bases to trimming and J lost 4 bases, with 19 bases between them. The CDR3 loop spans 16 amino acids.

The chain recombines TRBV2 with TRBJ2-7; 10 bases fit TRBD1. Germline-derived CDR1 and CDR2 are SNHLY and FYNNEI. Germline trimming cut 7 bases from V and 5 bases from J; bases unmatched to any gene: 8. The CDR3 length is 14 residues. CDR3 in amino acids: CASMPGQGRNEQYF. DNA for the CDR3: TGTGCCAGCATGCCGGGACAGGGGAGGAACGAGCAGTACTTC.

V gene TRBV2 combines with J gene TRBJ2-1; no clear D gene. Per germline, CDR1 SNHLY and CDR2 FYNNEI. Trimming stripped 6 bases from V and 8 bases from J, with 26 bases between. The CDR3 consists of 17 residues. The CDR3 region has the DNA TGTGCCAGCAGCCTTGTCCCCTATGGCCCCTCGATCGATGAGCAGTTCTTC. Its protein is CASSLVPYGPSIDEQFF.

This clone is a singleton in its sample. The genes are TRBV5-1 and TRBJ1-2; 10 bases are a match to TRBD1. CDR1 and CDR2 from the germline V gene are SGHRS and YFSETQ. The CDR3 extends over 14 amino acids. V trimming: 4 bases; J trimming: 4 bases; junction bases outside the gene matches: 4. This CDR3 reads CASSGDRGPYGYTF. The CDR3 DNA is TGCGCCAGCAGCGGAGACAGGGGGCCCTATGGCTACACCTTC.

The chain recombines TRBV27 with TRBJ2-7; no firm D call. Germline assignment: CDR1 MNHEY and CDR2 SMNVEV (reference sequence). Trimming took 5 bases from V and 2 from J, leaving 10 bases between them. This CDR3 is built from 13 residues. The CDR3 DNA is TGTGCCAGCAGTCTTACCCCCGCCTACGAGCAGTACTTC. The encoded protein is CASSLTPAYEQYF.

CDR3 DNA sequence: TGTGCCATCAGTGGACTAGCGGGTTTTAGCACAGATACGCAGTATTTT. Amino acid sequence: CAISGLAGFSTDTQYF. The chain is built from TRBV10-3 and TRBJ2-3; 10 bases map to TRBD2. The J segment lost 0 bases and the V segment lost 4 bases, leaving 4 bases of the junction unmatched. In germline, CDR1 is ENHRY, CDR2 SYGVKD. The CDR3 is 16 amino acids.

The J gene is TRBJ1-2, the V gene TRBV2, with D unclear. The CDR3 runs to 13 residues. Germline lookup yields CDR1 SNHLY and CDR2 FYNNEI. The ends were cut back, 7 bases at V and 5 bases at J, with 14 bases in the middle. The CDR3 coding sequence is TGTGCCAGCAAGCCATTCGGGGAGTATGGCTACACCTTC. Protein: CASKPFGEYGYTF.

The V gene is TRBV18, the J gene TRBJ1-4; 7 nucleotides agree with TRBD1. The CDR3 sequence is 14 residues long. Trimming at V came to 6 bases and at J to 7 bases, leaving 8 bases not matched to a gene. Germline CDR1 reads KGHSH; CDR2 reads LQKENI. In nucleotides, the CDR3 is TGTGCCAGCTCGCTAGACAGGGTTGGTGAAAAACTGTTTTTT. It specifies CASSLDRVGEKLFF.

This chain connects TRBV5-6 to TRBJ1-2; 8 bases line up with TRBD1. The CDR3 is 16 amino acids. The germline CDR1 and CDR2 sequences are SGHDT and YYEEEE. With V trimmed by 0 bases and J by 7 bases, 11 bases remained unmatched. This CDR3 is CASSLAPGGGGGGYTF. The DNA of the CDR3 is TGTGCCAGCAGCTTGGCACCAGGGGGCGGAGGTGGTGGCTACACCTTC. The full variable domain, with the rest looked up from reference TRBV5-6 and TRBJ1-2, is DAGVTQSPTHLIKTRGQQVTLRCSPKSGHDTVSWYQQALGQGPQFIFQYYEEEERQRGNFPDRFSGHQFPNYSSELNVNALLLGDSALYLCASSLAPGGGGGGYTFGSGTRLTVV.